A selection of T cell receptor beta chains follows, all from one sample in a study of metastatic and nonmetastatic thyroid tumors. TCRdb re-called clones from the PCR reads using MiXCR. The sample yields 50,000 to 65,000 clones, approximately 17% seen once. The material sequenced was blood. Receptors originate from a female donor with papillary thyroid cancer or a benign thyroid nodule (not recorded which). Some clones in this sample may be carry-over from other donors' samples. The CDR3 runs from the conserved cysteine through the conserved F or W. A D gene is named only where the DNA matches it firmly. Clone size, where shown, is once, few, many, or a class for clones that have expanded.

D,V,J,size,CDR3,DNA
.,TRBV4-1,TRBJ2-5,.,CASSPLGAPGLGTQYF,TGCGCCAGCAGCCCTCTAGGAGCCCCCGGCTTAGGGACCCAGTACTTC
.,TRBV28,TRBJ2-7,few,CASIRRGASPYEQYF,TGTGCCAGCATCCGTCGGGGCGCGTCCCCCTACGAGCAGTACTTC
TRBD2,TRBV28,TRBJ2-7,few,CASRPLSGTSEHEQYF,TGTGCCAGCAGACCACTATCCGGGACTAGCGAGCACGAGCAGTACTTC
TRBD2,TRBV19,TRBJ2-1,few,CASSIPGEGGNEQFF,TGTGCCAGTAGTATTCCGGGGGAGGGAGGGAATGAGCAGTTCTTC
.,TRBV27,TRBJ2-5,.,CASGLRQETQYF,TGTGCCAGCGGACTTCGGCAAGAGACCCAGTACTTC
.,TRBV6-5,TRBJ1-2,many,CASSYSPRDGYTF,TGTGCCAGCAGTTACTCCCCCAGGGACGGCTACACCTTC
.,TRBV6-1,TRBJ1-5,many,CASSEQRRRPQHF,TGTGCCAGCAGTGAACAGCGGAGAAGGCCCCAGCATTTT
.,TRBV7-3,TRBJ2-1,few,CASSPRLSLGDEQFF,TGTGCCAGCAGCCCGCGACTGTCCCTCGGTGATGAGCAGTTCTTC
.,TRBV19,TRBJ2-7,.,CASSPGGSAYEQYF,TGTGCCAGTAGCCCCGGCGGATCCGCCTACGAGCAGTACTTC
TRBD1,TRBV25-1,TRBJ2-1,many,CASSSETGAYNEQFF,TGTGCCAGCAGTTCCGAGACAGGGGCCTACAATGAGCAGTTCTTC
.,TRBV27,TRBJ2-7,few,CASSFIALGPYEQYF,TGCGCCAGCAGTTTTATAGCACTAGGGCCCTACGAGCAGTACTTC
TRBD2,TRBV19,TRBJ2-3,many,CASSIDVRSGSGDTQYF,TGTGCCAGTAGTATAGATGTTAGGAGCGGGAGCGGAGATACGCAGTATTTT
.,TRBV5-1,TRBJ2-5,many,CASSLWATGQETQYF,TGCGCCAGCAGCTTGTGGGCGACAGGCCAAGAGACCCAGTACTTC
.,TRBV12-3/TRBV12-4,TRBJ2-6,.,CASSLALGETHCSAGANVLTF,TGTGCCAGCAGTTTAGCGCTAGGGGAAACGCACTGTTCGGCTGGGGCCAACGTCCTGACTTTC
.,TRBV11-1,TRBJ1-1,.,CASSFNRGRETEAFF,TGTGCCAGCAGCTTTAATCGGGGCCGGGAGACTGAAGCTTTCTTT
.,TRBV28,TRBJ1-1,many,CASRRPHMRGNTEAFF,TGTGCCAGCAGGAGACCCCATATGAGGGGAAACACTGAAGCTTTCTTT
.,TRBV20-1,TRBJ1-3,.,CSARGASGNTIYF,TGCAGTGCGCGGGGGGCGTCTGGAAACACCATATATTTT
TRBD2,TRBV12-3/TRBV12-4,TRBJ2-1,many,CASSGLAGGGDEQFF,TGTGCCAGCAGCGGGCTAGCGGGAGGAGGGGATGAGCAGTTCTTC
.,TRBV7-7,TRBJ2-2,.,CASSRGIKTGELFF,TGTGCTAGCAGCAGGGGAATTAAAACCGGGGAGCTGTTTTTT
.,TRBV5-5,TRBJ1-3,many,CASRRTEGGNTIYF,TGTGCCAGCAGGAGGACGGAAGGAGGAAACACCATATATTTT
.,TRBV5-4,TRBJ2-3,.,CASSSPRDTRATDTQYF,TGTGCCAGCAGCTCACCCCGGGACACGAGAGCCACAGATACGCAGTATTTT
.,TRBV6-1,TRBJ1-5,many,CASRPWTPMSQPQHF,TGTGCCAGCAGACCCTGGACACCGATGTCGCAGCCCCAGCATTTT
.,TRBV6-1,TRBJ2-7,few,CVSIPTGDYEQYF,TGTGTCAGCATTCCCACGGGAGACTACGAGCAGTACTTC
.,TRBV6-1,TRBJ2-1,.,CASSKQGRDNEQFF,TGTGCCAGCAGTAAACAGGGTAGGGACAATGAGCAGTTCTTC
TRBD2,TRBV20-1,TRBJ2-1,many,CSARPIAGEYSYNEQFF,TGCAGTGCTAGACCTATAGCGGGGGAATACAGTTACAATGAGCAGTTCTTC
.,TRBV19,TRBJ1-5,few,CASSVWKTSNQPQHF,TGTGCCAGTAGTGTTTGGAAGACTAGCAATCAGCCCCAGCATTTT
.,TRBV6-1,TRBJ2-1,many,CASSELRGLGNEQFF,TGTGCCAGCAGTGAACTTCGGGGGCTGGGCAATGAGCAGTTCTTC
TRBD2,TRBV7-2,TRBJ2-1,many,CASSLGLAGDEQFF,TGTGCCAGCAGCCTCGGCCTAGCGGGAGATGAGCAGTTCTTC
.,TRBV5-1,TRBJ1-4,many,CASSLGAGEKLFF,TGCGCCAGCAGCTTGGGGGCGGGTGAAAAACTGTTTTTT
TRBD2,TRBV6-1,TRBJ2-5,few,CARRIAGVQETQYF,TGTGCCAGAAGAATAGCGGGAGTACAAGAGACCCAGTACTTC
.,TRBV20-1,TRBJ1-2,many,CSPTAQPTGGYTF,TGCAGCCCTACGGCGCAGCCTACTGGAGGCTACACCTTC
TRBD1,TRBV5-4,TRBJ2-2,many,CASSLSPGQGTGELFF,TGTGCCAGCAGCTTGTCACCGGGACAGGGGACCGGGGAGCTGTTTTTT
TRBD2,TRBV20-1,TRBJ2-7,few,CSALPRTSGYEQYF,TGCAGTGCTTTACCCCGGACTAGTGGGTACGAGCAGTACTTC
TRBD2,TRBV2,TRBJ2-1,.,CASIYLAGADNDQFF,TGTGCCAGCATATATCTAGCGGGAGCTGACAATGATCAGTTCTTC
TRBD1,TRBV6-1,TRBJ2-5,.,CASRDSGETQYF,TGTGCCAGCCGGGACAGCGGAGAGACCCAGTACTTC
TRBD2,TRBV5-6,TRBJ2-1,many,CASSSDEAGVDEQFF,TGTGCCAGCAGCTCAGACGAGGCGGGGGTTGATGAGCAGTTCTTC
.,TRBV24-1,TRBJ2-7,.,CATSDGDFYEQYF,TGTGCCACCAGTGATGGGGATTTCTACGAGCAGTACTTC
.,TRBV5-1,TRBJ2-5,many,CASRRDQETQYF,TGCGCCAGCCGCCGGGACCAAGAGACCCAGTACTTC
.,TRBV12-3/TRBV12-4,TRBJ1-1,few,CASSSPKKGGGEAFF,TGTGCCAGCAGTAGTCCTAAAAAGGGGGGTGGGGAAGCTTTCTTT
.,TRBV30,TRBJ1-1,many,CAWSDGVNTEAFF,TGTGCCTGGAGTGATGGGGTGAACACTGAAGCTTTCTTT
.,TRBV20-1,TRBJ2-7,.,CSARVSSYEQYF,TGCAGTGCCAGAGTATCGTCGTACGAGCAGTACTTC
.,TRBV4-2,TRBJ2-2,many,CASSQDVLKSGELFF,TGTGCCAGCAGCCAAGATGTGTTGAAAAGCGGGGAGCTGTTTTTT
.,TRBV18,TRBJ1-2,many,CASSPSTGPNYGYTF,TGTGCCAGCTCGCCGTCCACGGGGCCCAACTATGGCTACACCTTC
.,TRBV20-1,TRBJ2-7,many,CSARGSLRESKPYEQYF,TGCAGTGCTAGAGGGTCTCTGAGGGAGAGCAAGCCCTACGAGCAGTACTTC
TRBD2,TRBV20-1,TRBJ2-3,many,CSARDRLAGASTDTQYF,TGCAGTGCTAGGGATCGACTAGCGGGAGCTAGCACAGATACGCAGTATTTT
.,TRBV28,TRBJ1-4,many,CASSLTRTNEKLFF,TGTGCCAGCAGTTTGACCAGGACTAATGAAAAACTGTTTTTT
.,TRBV6-1,TRBJ1-4,few,CASSEEVAGGEKLFF,TGTGCCAGCAGTGAAGAGGTGGCCGGGGGAGAAAAACTTTTTTTT
.,TRBV20-1,TRBJ2-1,many,CSARDADRESYNEQFF,TGCAGTGCTAGGGATGCGGATCGGGAGTCCTACAATGAGCAGTTCTTC
.,TRBV5-1,TRBJ1-2,.,CASSPVAGANLNYGYTF,TGCGCCAGCAGCCCGGTGGCAGGAGCGAACCTTAACTATGGCTACACCTTC
TRBD2,TRBV5-1,TRBJ2-2,many,CASSLALAGVVTGELFF,TGCGCCAGCAGCTTGGCCCTAGCGGGAGTGGTCACCGGGGAGCTGTTTTTT
.,TRBV4-2,TRBJ1-2,many,CASSQDQGSGGYTF,TGTGCCAGCAGCCAAGATCAGGGTTCGGGGGGCTACACCTTC
.,TRBV5-6,TRBJ1-2,few,CASSLSGVGYGYTF,TGTGCCAGCAGCTTGAGCGGGGTTGGTTATGGCTACACCTTC
TRBD2,TRBV11-2,TRBJ2-1,many,CASSLYPSGSDEQFF,TGTGCCAGCAGCTTATACCCTAGCGGGAGTGATGAGCAGTTCTTC
.,TRBV19,TRBJ2-1,few,CASCQGGYNEQFF,TGTGCCAGTTGTCAGGGGGGCTACAATGAGCAGTTCTTC
TRBD2,TRBV7-9,TRBJ2-1,many,CASSETSGKRRDNEQFF,TGTGCCAGCAGCGAGACTAGCGGGAAGAGGAGAGACAATGAGCAGTTCTTC